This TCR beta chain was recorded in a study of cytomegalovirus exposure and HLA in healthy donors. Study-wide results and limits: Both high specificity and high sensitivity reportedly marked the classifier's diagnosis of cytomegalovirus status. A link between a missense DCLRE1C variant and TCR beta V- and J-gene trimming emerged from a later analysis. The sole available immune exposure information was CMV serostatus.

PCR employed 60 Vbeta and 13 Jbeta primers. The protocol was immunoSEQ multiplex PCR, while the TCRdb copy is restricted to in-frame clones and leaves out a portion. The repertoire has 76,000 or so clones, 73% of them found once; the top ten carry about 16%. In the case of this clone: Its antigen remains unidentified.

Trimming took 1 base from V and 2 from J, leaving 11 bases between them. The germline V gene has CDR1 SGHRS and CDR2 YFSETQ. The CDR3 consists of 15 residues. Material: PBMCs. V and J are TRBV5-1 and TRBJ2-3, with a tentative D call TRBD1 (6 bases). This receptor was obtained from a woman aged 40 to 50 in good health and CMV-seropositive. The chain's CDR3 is CASSLRQDPTDTQYF. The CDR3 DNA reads TGCGCCAGCAGCTTGAGACAGGACCCCACAGATACGCAGTATTTT.